These 14 T cell receptor beta chains were sequenced from one sample in a study of T cell changes during pregnancy in multiple sclerosis. Produced via immunoSEQ multiplex PCR; TCRdb's table is partial and in-frame only. The sample contains under 75,000 clones, 85% to 95% of which appear only once. Sequenced here: CD4+ T cells from peripheral blood mononuclear cells, sampled after pregnancy. The receptors derive from a female donor with multiple sclerosis, enrolled in a pregnancy study.

The chain joins TRBV7-3 to TRBJ2-3; D gene ambiguous. CDR1 and CDR2 from the germline V gene are SGHTA and FQGTGA. The V gene lost 5 bases and the J gene lost 5 bases, with 11 bases spanning the gap. This CDR3 has 13 residues. CDR3 nucleotides: TGTGCCAGCAGCCCCCAAACCGGAGATACGCAGTATTTT. This sequence encodes CASSPQTGDTQYF.

V usage is TRBV7-8 and J usage is TRBJ2-1; a weak D match, TRBD2 (7 bases). Germline loops: CDR1 SGHVS, CDR2 FQNEAQ. The CDR3 covers 15 residues. The V end lost 5 bases, the J end lost 3 bases, and 14 bases lay between the germline ends. CDR3 sequence reads: CASSPWEGVYNEQFF. CDR3 nucleotide sequence: TGTGCCAGCAGCCCTTGGGAGGGGGTCTACAATGAGCAGTTCTTC.

V is TRBV19 and J is TRBJ2-1; D is unresolved. The CDR3 is 12 amino acids. CDR1 LNHDA and CDR2 SQIVND come from the germline V gene (reference sequence). V shed 6 bases and J shed 3 bases, with 6 bases lying between them. CDR3 region: CASRNSYNEQFF. CDR3 sequence (DNA): TGTGCCAGTAGGAACAGCTACAATGAGCAGTTCTTC. The entire variable domain, with the rest obtained from reference TRBV19 and TRBJ2-1, is as follows: DGGITQSPKYLFRKEGQNVTLSCEQNLNHDAMYWYRQDPGQGLRLIYYSQIVNDFQKGDIAEGYSVSREKKESFPLTVTSAQKNPTAFYLCASRNSYNEQFFGPGTRLTVL.

This rearrangement joins TRBV30 to TRBJ2-7; TRBD1 matches 7 bases. This CDR3 region has 13 residues. Germline V gives CDR1 GTSNPN, CDR2 SVGIG (reference sequence). The J segment lost 4 bases and the V segment lost 1 base, leaving 4 bases of the junction unmatched. The DNA for the CDR3 is TGTGCCTGGAGTGAAGGGGGCCCGTACGAGCAGTACTTC. It translates to CAWSEGGPYEQYF.

The rearrangement uses TRBV29-1 and TRBJ1-2, with a weak D call TRBD1 (5 bases). This CDR3 has 10 amino acids. V was clipped by 3 bases and J by 8 bases, with 7 bases between them. Germline CDR1 and CDR2: SQVTM and ANQGSEA. The CDR3 coding sequence is TGCAGCGTTGATCAGGGCGGCTACACCTTC. It is translated as CSVDQGGYTF.

The V and J genes are TRBV10-2 and TRBJ1-2; possible D gene TRBD1, 6 bases. This CDR3 has 13 amino acids. CDR1 WSHSY and CDR2 SAAADI come from the germline V gene. Trimming shortened V by 6 bases and J by 4 bases, and 12 bases separated the two germline ends. The CDR3 loop reads CASREQGAYGYTF. CDR3 bases: TGCGCCAGCAGAGAACAGGGAGCCTATGGCTACACCTTC.

The rearrangement links TRBV5-4 to TRBJ1-6; tentatively, D is TRBD1 (6 bases). The CDR3 is made up of 15 amino acids. Trimming cost V 4 bases and J 5 bases, with 13 bases left between them. The germline V gene has CDR1 SGHNT and CDR2 YYREEE (reference sequence). This CDR3 is CASSEATGHNSPLHF. Here the CDR3 DNA reads TGTGCCAGCAGCGAGGCTACAGGGCATAATTCACCCCTCCACTTT.

This chain uses TRBV7-3 with TRBJ2-3; 14 nucleotides align to TRBD2. Germline V lookup: CDR1 SGHTA, CDR2 FQGTGA. The CDR3 covers 18 residues. V dropped 4 bases and J dropped 4; count of bases not matched to a gene: 10. CDR3: CASSSPKTSGGASDTQYF. The CDR3 bases are TGTGCCAGCAGCTCCCCCAAGACTAGCGGGGGGGCATCAGATACGCAGTATTTT.

This chain links TRBV30 with TRBJ1-2; D perhaps matches TRBD1 (6 bases). The CDR3 loop spans 12 amino acids. From germline, CDR1 is GTSNPN and CDR2 SVGIG (reference sequence). Trimming cost V 0 bases and J 8 bases, with 10 bases left between them. CDR3 nucleotide sequence: TGTGCCTGGAGTGTAAACAGGGACGGCTACACCTTC. This sequence encodes CAWSVNRDGYTF.

Only one count was recorded for this clone. V and J are TRBV19 and TRBJ2-1; 9 bases agree with TRBD1. The junction had 4 bases not matched to a gene; V was cut back by 1 base and J by 6 bases. The CDR3 extends over 15 amino acids. CDR1 is LNHDA, CDR2 SQIVND, per germline (reference sequence). The CDR3 protein is CASSIARTGANEQFF. DNA of the CDR3: TGTGCCAGTAGTATAGCTCGGACAGGGGCCAATGAGCAGTTCTTC. The full variable domain, in which reference TRBV19 and TRBJ2-1 provide the parts outside the CDR3, is DGGITQSPKYLFRKEGQNVTLSCEQNLNHDAMYWYRQDPGQGLRLIYYSQIVNDFQKGDIAEGYSVSREKKESFPLTVTSAQKNPTAFYLCASSIARTGANEQFFGPGTRLTVL.

The rearrangement joins TRBV29-1 to TRBJ2-3; 13 nucleotides match TRBD2. V lost 6 bases, J lost 5 bases, and 8 bases stayed unmatched. The CDR3 loop spans 15 amino acids. Germline values: CDR1 SQVTM, CDR2 ANQGSEA. Here the CDR3 reads CSVRTSGSSEDTQYF. The CDR3 nucleotides read TGCAGCGTGCGGACTAGCGGGAGTTCTGAAGATACGCAGTATTTT.

The rearrangement uses TRBV6-1 and TRBJ1-5; D is unclear. Germline values: CDR1 MNHNS, CDR2 SASEGT. CDR3 length equals 18 residues. Trimming pared 0 bases from V and 2 bases from J, leaving 17 bases between. CDR3 nucleotide sequence: TGTGCCAGCAGTGAAGCGCTTCTACAGAGAAAGGGCAATCAGCCCCAGCATTTT. It is translated as CASSEALLQRKGNQPQHF.

The chain combines TRBV7-9 with TRBJ1-6, with D possibly TRBD1 on 5 matching bases. V was pared by 3 bases and J by 10 bases, with 13 bases between. CDR1 and CDR2 (germline): SEHNR, FQNEAQ (reference sequence). The CDR3 has 14 amino acids. CDR3 nucleotide sequence: TGTGCCAGCAGCTTGATCGGGGGACGATCACCCCTCCACTTT. It codes for CASSLIGGRSPLHF.

The V and J genes are TRBV5-1 and TRBJ2-1; 10 bases are shared with TRBD2. V was clipped by 2 bases and J by 9 bases; unmatched bases: 5. CDR1 is SGHRS, CDR2 YFSETQ, per germline. The CDR3 runs 14 residues. The CDR3 region has the DNA TGCGCCAGCAGCTTCCCTAGCGGGAGTGGTGAGCAGTTCTTC. Translating it yields CASSFPSGSGEQFF.